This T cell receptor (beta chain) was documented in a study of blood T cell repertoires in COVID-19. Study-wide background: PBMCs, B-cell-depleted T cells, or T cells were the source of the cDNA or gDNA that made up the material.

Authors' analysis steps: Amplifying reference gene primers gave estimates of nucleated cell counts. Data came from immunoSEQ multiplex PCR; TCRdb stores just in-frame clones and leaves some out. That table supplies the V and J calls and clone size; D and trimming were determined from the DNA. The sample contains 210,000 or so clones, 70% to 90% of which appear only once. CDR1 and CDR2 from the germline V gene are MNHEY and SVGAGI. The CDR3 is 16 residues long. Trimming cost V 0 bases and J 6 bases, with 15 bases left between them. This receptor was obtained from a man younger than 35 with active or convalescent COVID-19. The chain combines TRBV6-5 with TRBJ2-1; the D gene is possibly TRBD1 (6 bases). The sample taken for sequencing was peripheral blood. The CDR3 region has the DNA TGTGCCAGCAGTTACTCGAGGCAGGGGCCACTCAATGAGCAGTTCTTC. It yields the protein CASSYSRQGPLNEQFF.